The rows below give T cell receptor beta chains drawn from one sample of a study of blood T cell repertoires in COVID-19. Profiling relied on immunoSEQ multiplex PCR, and the TCRdb table lists in-frame clones only, not all of them. The sample has some 100,000 clones, more than 70% seen once. The specimen sequenced was peripheral blood. The receptor source for this set is a human donor in a cohort sampled during active COVID-19. CDR3s include the opening cysteine and the closing phenylalanine or tryptophan. The D gene is left open where the match is weak. The size field is filled for only some rows; it gives once, few, many or a size class.

clone size	D gene	J gene	V gene	CDR3 DNA	CDR3 protein
-	-	TRBJ1-1	TRBV7-9	TGTGCCAGCAGCCCCATTGAATCACCCATACTAATGAACACTGAAGCTTTCTTT	CASSPIESPILMNTEAFF
-	TRBD2	TRBJ2-2	TRBV6-4	TGTGCCAGCAGTGTTAGCGGGGGGCTATCCACCGGGGAGCTGTTTTTT	CASSVSGGLSTGELFF
-	-	TRBJ1-1	TRBV9	TGTGCCAGCAGCTCCGGGGGGACGAACACTGAAGCTTTCTTT	CASSSGGTNTEAFF
once	-	TRBJ1-5	TRBV21-1	TGTGCCAGCACCAACCGGCGTGGGACAGAATTTAATCAGCCCCAGCATTTT	CASTNRRGTEFNQPQHF
-	-	TRBJ1-4	TRBV18	TGTGCCAGCTCACCAACGCGGGAGTTTAATGAAAAACTGTTTTTT	CASSPTREFNEKLFF
-	TRBD1	TRBJ1-1	TRBV7-2	TGTGCCAGCAGCAGGATTCAGGGGGCCGGGACTGAAGCTTTCTTT	CASSRIQGAGTEAFF
once	-	TRBJ1-1	TRBV7-7	TGTGCCAGCAGCTTGTCTCGGAACACTGAAGCTTTCTTT	CASSLSRNTEAFF
-	TRBD1	TRBJ2-3	TRBV29-1	TGCAGCGTGACAGGGTTGGATACGCAGTATTTT	CSVTGLDTQYF
-	TRBD1	TRBJ2-1	TRBV7-6	TGTGCCAGCAGCTTAGAAGGGACAGGGGGCTTTGAGCAGTTCTTC	CASSLEGTGGFEQFF
-	TRBD1	TRBJ1-1	TRBV5-1	TGCGCCAGCAGCGAGACAGGGGGTTACGCTGAAGCTTTCTTT	CASSETGGYAEAFF
-	TRBD2	TRBJ2-1	TRBV9	TGTGCCAGCAGCGTTAGCGGGGGCTCGAACAATGAGCAGTTCTTC	CASSVSGGSNNEQFF
-	-	TRBJ2-3	TRBV7-6	TGTGCCAGCAGCTTAGCGTCTAATACCATGGATACGCAGTATTTT	CASSLASNTMDTQYF
-	-	TRBJ1-1	TRBV7-3	TGTGCCAGCAGCTTACAGGGGAACACTGAAGCTTTCTTT	CASSLQGNTEAFF
-	TRBD1	TRBJ1-1	TRBV4-1	TGCGCCAGCAGCCAGAAGACAGGGCCCCTGAACACTGAAGCTTTCTTT	CASSQKTGPLNTEAFF
-	TRBD1	TRBJ1-6	TRBV7-9	TGTGCCAGCAGCTTCGGACAGGGGAGTTCACCCCTCCACTTT	CASSFGQGSSPLHF
-	TRBD1	TRBJ1-2	TRBV5-5	TGTGCCAGCAGCTTAAACGCCGGGACAGGTTCTGGCTACACCTTC	CASSLNAGTGSGYTF
-	-	TRBJ1-1	TRBV5-4	TGTGCCAGCAGCAGCCAGGGAGGGGGCACTGAAGCTTTCTTT	CASSSQGGGTEAFF
-	TRBD1	TRBJ1-1	TRBV4-2	TGTGCCAGCAGCCAAGTCGCTCACCCGGGACAGGGTCGCACTGAAGCTTTCTTT	CASSQVAHPGQGRTEAFF
-	TRBD1	TRBJ2-4	TRBV7-2	TGTGCCAGCAGACTACAGGGGTTAGCCAAAAACATTCAGTACTTC	CASRLQGLAKNIQYF
few	-	TRBJ2-6	TRBV27	TGTGCCAGCAGCCCCGGGACTTACGGCTCTGGGGCCAACGTCCTGACTTTC	CASSPGTYGSGANVLTF
-	TRBD1	TRBJ2-7	TRBV3-1/TRBV3-2	TGTGCCAGCAGCCAAGATCCCCACAGGGGTCTGCACTACGAGCAGTACTTC	CASSQDPHRGLHYEQYF
once	TRBD1	TRBJ2-1	TRBV5-1	TGCGCCAGCAGCCCCCGGGACAGATACAATGAGCAGTTCTTC	CASSPRDRYNEQFF
-	TRBD1	TRBJ1-2	TRBV7-2	TGTGCCAGCAGCCCAAGCCAGGGGGTGGTCTATGGCTACACCTTC	CASSPSQGVVYGYTF
-	TRBD1	TRBJ1-1	TRBV10-3	TGTGCCATCAGCTTGGACAGGGCAGAAGCTTTCTTT	CAISLDRAEAFF
-	TRBD1	TRBJ2-1	TRBV18	TGTGCCAGCTCACCACTCGGGACAGGGCCCTCGACGGGGCAGTTCTTC	CASSPLGTGPSTGQFF
-	TRBD1	TRBJ1-1	TRBV19	TGTGCCAGTAGTATGTGGGCAGGGGGTCTGAACACTGAAGCTTTCTTT	CASSMWAGGLNTEAFF
once	-	TRBJ1-1	TRBV7-9	TGTGCCAGCAGGTTTGGAGCTGAAGCTTTCTTT	CASRFGAEAFF
-	TRBD2	TRBJ2-1	TRBV5-6	TGTGCCAGCAGCTTGCTAGCGGGGGTCTCCTACAATGAGCAGTTCTTC	CASSLLAGVSYNEQFF
-	TRBD1	TRBJ1-2	TRBV30	TGTGCCTGGAGTGCCCGGGACAGCCTTTACTATGGCTACACCTTC	CAWSARDSLYYGYTF
-	-	TRBJ2-6	TRBV6-5	TGTGCCAGCAGTTTCCACATCTCTGGGGCCAACGTCCTGACTTTC	CASSFHISGANVLTF
-	TRBD1	TRBJ2-7	TRBV19	TGTGCCAGTAGTATCCAGGGGGTTTCCTACGAGCAGTACTTC	CASSIQGVSYEQYF
-	TRBD1	TRBJ1-5	TRBV18	TGTGCCAGCTCACCAGGACAGGGAAAAGGGCAGCCCCAGCATTTT	CASSPGQGKGQPQHF
-	TRBD1	TRBJ2-3	TRBV7-3	TGTGCCAGCAGCTCACAGGGGGCAACAGATACGCAGTATTTT	CASSSQGATDTQYF
-	-	TRBJ2-3	TRBV28	TGTGCCAGCAGCCCATGGGGGGAGGGCACAGATACGCAGTATTTT	CASSPWGEGTDTQYF
-	-	TRBJ2-5	TRBV7-6	TGTGCCAGCAGCAAACTCCCCCTCGGCAGGGAAGAGACCCAGTACTTC	CASSKLPLGREETQYF
-	-	TRBJ2-2	TRBV29-1	TGCAGCGCCCAGGGTTACACCGGGGAGCTGTTTTTT	CSAQGYTGELFF
few	TRBD1	TRBJ1-6	TRBV10-3	TGTGCCATCAGTGACCGGGGACAGGGGGCTAATTCACCCCTCCACTTT	CAISDRGQGANSPLHF
-	TRBD1	TRBJ1-2	TRBV11-2	TGTGCCAGCAACCCGATTAACCGGGACAGGAGTAACTATGGCTACACCTTC	CASNPINRDRSNYGYTF
-	TRBD2	TRBJ2-3	TRBV6-2/TRBV6-3	TGTGCCAGCAGTTTTGGGACTAGCGTTAGGCCAGATACGCAGTATTTT	CASSFGTSVRPDTQYF
-	-	TRBJ1-1	TRBV5-1	TGCGCCAGCAGCTCACAGGGGAACACTGAAGCTTTCTTT	CASSSQGNTEAFF
-	-	TRBJ1-4	TRBV6-6	TGTGCCAGCGGACGGACAGACCAAAAACTGTTTTTT	CASGRTDQKLFF
-	-	TRBJ1-4	TRBV7-9	TGTGCCAGCAGCCCACGACAGCCACCCAAGCTGGTTTTT	CASSPRQPPKLVF
once	-	TRBJ2-1	TRBV7-2	TGTGCCAGCAGCTTAACCCCAGGTTTTGTATACAATGAGCAGTTCTTC	CASSLTPGFVYNEQFF
-	-	TRBJ1-5	TRBV10-3	TGTGCCATCTCAACAGGGAATAGCAATCAGCCCCAGCATTTT	CAISTGNSNQPQHF
-	-	TRBJ2-5	TRBV5-1	TGCGCCAGCAGCTTGAACGGGGGGCCGGTACAAGAGACCCAGTACTTC	CASSLNGGPVQETQYF
-	-	TRBJ2-7	TRBV28	TGTGCCAGCAGCGGGGTGTGGGTCTACGAGCAGTACTTC	CASSGVWVYEQYF
-	-	TRBJ2-7	TRBV3-1/TRBV3-2	TGTGCCAGCAGCCCCTCTGTGGGGGCCAACTACGAGCAGTACTTC	CASSPSVGANYEQYF
few	-	TRBJ1-1	TRBV6-5	TGTGCCAGCAGTTTCCAGGGGACCGCTGAAGCTTTCTTT	CASSFQGTAEAFF
-	-	TRBJ2-1	TRBV6-5	TGTGCCAGCAGTTTGAGGGTACATGCGGAGCAGTTCTTC	CASSLRVHAEQFF
-	-	TRBJ2-3	TRBV29-1	TGCAGCGTCGGGCCCGGGAGTGCAGATACGCAGTATTTT	CSVGPGSADTQYF
-	-	TRBJ2-5	TRBV7-9	TGTGCCAGCAGCTTAGCGGAGGTAGTATCAGAGACCCAGTACTTC	CASSLAEVVSETQYF
-	-	TRBJ2-5	TRBV12-3/TRBV12-4	TGTGCCAGCAGTTCCAACGGGGGAGAGACCCAGTACTTC	CASSSNGGETQYF
once	-	TRBJ1-4	TRBV5-4	TGTGCCAGCAGCTTGAAGGGGACAAGTGAAAAACTGTTTTTT	CASSLKGTSEKLFF
-	-	TRBJ1-4	TRBV6-5	TGTGCCAGCAGTTCGGGACACGAAAATGAAAAACTGTTTTTT	CASSSGHENEKLFF
few	-	TRBJ2-7	TRBV9	TGTGCCAGCAGCGTGGAACAGGGCTCCGAGCAGTACTTC	CASSVEQGSEQYF